These 16 T cell receptor beta chains share one sample of origin, sequenced in a study of control samples from healthy donors and cancer patients. Libraries were prepared by immunoSEQ multiplex PCR; TCRdb keeps only in-frame clonotypes and omits some of them. The table lists more than 95,000 clones, over 80% of them singletons. The sample taken for sequencing was PBMCs. The receptors stem from an elderly man with head and neck cancer.

V is TRBV4-3 and J is TRBJ2-7; possible D gene TRBD2, 6 bases. The CDR3 length is 16 residues. With 0 bases removed from V and 3 bases from J, the gap between germline ends came to 15 bases. CDR1 LGHNA and CDR2 YSLEER come from the germline V gene. The CDR3 sequence is CASSQEDAGINYEQYF. CDR3 nucleotides: TGCGCCAGCAGCCAAGAGGACGCGGGGATAAACTACGAGCAGTACTTC.

The chain links TRBV15 to TRBJ2-1, with 8 bases fitting TRBD1. The germline CDR1 and CDR2 sequences are LNHNV and YYDKDF (reference sequence). V lost 3 bases to trimming and J lost 5 bases; unmatched junction nucleotides: 9. There are 16 residues in the CDR3. Here the CDR3 DNA reads TGTGCCACCAGCAGTCCTACAGGGGGGCACAACAATGAGCAGTTCTTC. Its translation: CATSSPTGGHNNEQFF.

This clone was detected only once. V gene TRBV5-1 combines with J gene TRBJ2-7; D possibly corresponds to TRBD2 (5 bases). CDR3 size: 16 residues. Per the germline V gene, CDR1 is SGHRS and CDR2 is YFSETQ. Trimming shortened V by 5 bases and J by 0 bases, and 18 bases separated the two germline ends. CDR3 nucleotides: TGCGCCAGCAGTCAACTACCGGAGGAACGCTCCTACGAGCAGTACTTC. Its protein product is CASSQLPEERSYEQYF.

The chain uses TRBV7-9 and TRBJ1-1; D is unclear. Germline CDR1 is SEHNR and CDR2 is FQNEAQ (reference sequence). The CDR3 loop spans 14 amino acids. The V gene lost 1 base and the J gene lost 7 bases, with 13 bases spanning the gap. The CDR3 region has the DNA TGTGCCAGCAGCTTAGGGTGGGAACGGGGTGAAGCTTTCTTT. Protein product: CASSLGWERGEAFF.

The V and J genes are TRBV9 and TRBJ2-1; the D gene is possibly TRBD1 (6 bases). Germline CDR1 is SGDLS and CDR2 is YYNGEE. With 1 base removed from V and 8 bases from J, the gap between germline ends came to 25 bases. The CDR3 has 18 residues. The CDR3 loop reads CASSVRGFGSGSEHEQFF. Here the CDR3 DNA reads TGTGCCAGCAGCGTAAGGGGGTTCGGCTCCGGTAGTGAGCATGAGCAGTTCTTC.

The chain has TRBV15 and TRBJ2-3; 9 nucleotides match TRBD2. J gave up 2 bases and V 3 bases, and 6 bases lay outside the gene matches. CDR1 is LNHNV and CDR2 is YYDKDF in the germline V gene (reference sequence). CDR3 length: 16 residues. The CDR3 DNA is TGTGCCACCAGCAGCGGGCTAGCGGGGATCACAGATACGCAGTATTTT. The encoded protein is CATSSGLAGITDTQYF.

A few counts support this clone. The genes are TRBV10-1 and TRBJ2-1; perhaps TRBD1 as D (6 bases). The CDR3 has 12 residues. The germline CDR1 and CDR2 sequences are WNHNN and SYGVQD (reference sequence). Trimming stripped 7 bases from V and 5 bases from J, with 9 bases between. CDR3 sequence: CASKGGDNEQFF. The DNA of the CDR3 is TGCGCCAGCAAAGGGGGAGACAATGAGCAGTTCTTC.

This CDR3 is CASSYMGQGADTQYF. DNA of the CDR3: TGCGCCAGCAGCTATATGGGACAGGGGGCAGATACGCAGTATTTT. V is TRBV5-1 and J is TRBJ2-3; TRBD1 aligns across 11 bases. Germline trimming cut 3 bases from V and 4 bases from J; bases unmatched to any gene: 4. Per germline, CDR1 SGHRS and CDR2 YFSETQ. CDR3 length equals 15 residues.

The chain couples TRBV6-6 to TRBJ2-5; tentatively, D is TRBD1 (5 bases). Germline CDR1 is MNHNY and CDR2 is SVGAGI (reference sequence). The CDR3 extends over 16 amino acids. V lost 0 bases, J lost 3 bases, and 14 bases lay in between. DNA of the CDR3: TGTGCCAGCAGTTACTCGAGGTGGGGCAGGGAAGAGACCCAGTACTTC. The encoded protein is CASSYSRWGREETQYF.

This clone is a singleton in its sample. The rearrangement links TRBV6-5 to TRBJ2-6, with D perhaps TRBD1 (5 bases). The germline CDR1 and CDR2 sequences are MNHEY and SVGAGI. Between the trimmed V and J ends, which lost 6 bases and 4 bases, there was a span of 13 bases. The CDR3 totals 15 residues. CDR3 protein: CASSTQGTGANVLTF. DNA of the CDR3: TGTGCCAGCAGCACGCAGGGAACCGGGGCCAACGTCCTGACTTTC.

The DNA for the CDR3 is TGTGCCAGCAGCTTCGCCACCCAGGGCCACTACGAGCAGTACTTC. This encodes CASSFATQGHYEQYF. V and J are TRBV5-6 and TRBJ2-7; D might be TRBD1 (5 bases). The CDR3 extends over 15 amino acids. The ends were cut back, 2 bases at V and 3 bases at J, with 15 bases in the middle. Looked up from germline, CDR1 is SGHDT and CDR2 is YYEEEE.

This clone was seen a handful of times. The chain recombines TRBV6-2 or TRBV6-3 with TRBJ2-1; D remains ambiguous. CDR3 size: 14 residues. Germline V gene data show CDR1 as MNHEY and CDR2 as SVGEGT. V was trimmed by 2 bases and J by 3 bases, leaving 8 bases between them. The CDR3 reads CASSYKALYNEQFF. The CDR3 region has the DNA TGTGCCAGCAGTTACAAGGCCCTCTACAATGAGCAGTTCTTC.

The J gene is TRBJ1-1, the V gene TRBV7-8, with 7 bases matching TRBD1. With 5 bases clipped from V and 0 bases from J, the junction kept 6 bases outside the gene matches. Germline lookup yields CDR1 SGHVS and CDR2 FQNEAQ. This CDR3 spans 15 amino acids. In nucleotides, the CDR3 is TGTGCCAGCAGCAGCCGGGACAGCATGAACACTGAAGCTTTCTTT. Translation gives CASSSRDSMNTEAFF.

V is TRBV6-5 and J is TRBJ2-2; the D gene could be TRBD1 or TRBD2 (6 bases each). This CDR3 contains 14 residues. V was trimmed by 7 bases and J by 8 bases, leaving 17 bases between them. Germline assignment: CDR1 MNHEY and CDR2 SVGAGI. CDR3 coding DNA: TGTGCCAGCAAACGGGGGCCCGAGAGAGGGGAGCTGTTTTTT. Encoded protein: CASKRGPERGELFF.

The chain links TRBV5-1 to TRBJ2-5; tentative D call: TRBD1 (6 bases). CDR1 and CDR2 from the germline V gene are SGHRS and YFSETQ. This CDR3 is built from 14 residues. The V and J ends lost 10 bases and 5 bases respectively, with 21 bases between them. CDR3 region: CASSIETGYETQYF. As DNA, the CDR3 is TGCGCCTCCAGCATCGAAACAGGGTATGAGACCCAGTACTTC.

The rearrangement uses TRBV18 and TRBJ2-7; 7 nucleotides line up with TRBD1. The germline V gene encodes CDR1 KGHSH and CDR2 LQKENI. The CDR3 sequence is 14 residues long. V shed 3 bases, J shed 7 bases, and the junction held 9 bases outside the gene matches. The CDR3 coding sequence is TGTGCCAGCTCACCGCCGACAGGGAGTTGGGAGCAGTACTTC. Amino acids: CASSPPTGSWEQYF.